The present T cell receptor (beta chain) was sequenced within a study of post-analysis software for immune sequencing data. The wider study: The study covered relapsing-remitting, secondary progressive and progressive-relapsing courses of multiple sclerosis.

Broader study findings: Strong co-clustering by F measure was evident for samples that had been prepared in the same batch. Five or six TRBV segments, TRBV5-6, TRBV5-1 and TRBV20-1 among them, were found more frequent in patients than controls.

With respect to this clonotype: The antigen remains unidentified.

With 4 bases removed from V and 5 bases from J, the gap between germline ends came to 21 bases. The germline V gene has CDR1 SGHRS and CDR2 YFSETQ. CDR3 size: 16 residues. Libraries were made from TCR beta cDNA, and they carried unique molecular identifiers. T cells numbering roughly 0.9 to 11 million gave rise to some 500,000 cDNA molecules. TCRdb re-called the PCR reads through MiXCR, storing one row per CDR3 protein. The repertoire has roughly 670,000 distinct CDR3 sequences, 55% to 60% of them found once; the top ten carry about 11%. Sequencing input: blood. The chain carries TRBV5-1 and TRBJ1-1; D ambiguous. The source is a girl between 2 and 10 years old with multiple sclerosis. The CDR3, as DNA: TGCGCCAGCAGCCGTGGGCTCTCGTCAGTAGATACTGAAGCTTTCTTT. Its translation: CASSRGLSSVDTEAFF.